This TCR beta chain was captured in a study of cytomegalovirus exposure and HLA in healthy donors. The germline CDR1 and CDR2 sequences are SGHRS and YFSETQ. The CDR3 is 15 amino acids. V dropped 7 bases and J dropped 3; count of bases not matched to a gene: 12. In the PCR, 60 Vbeta and 13 Jbeta primers were used. Original processing notes: The count from a later analysis was tens of millions of unique TCR beta chains, 9.5 million to 13 million of them shared. The repertoire was sequenced with immunoSEQ multiplex PCR; TCRdb's copy has only in-frame clones and lacks some. The DNA was the basis for D and trimming; V, J and clone size are from that table. The table for this sample gives 35,000 to 45,000 clones.

The rearrangement uses TRBV5-1 and TRBJ2-5; 7 bases fit TRBD2. The sample comprised PBMCs. This TCR was sampled from a man aged 30-40 years in good health and CMV-seronegative. CDR3 DNA sequence: TGCGCCAGCCGGAGGCGGGAGACACCGAAAGAGACCCAGTACTTC. It specifies CASRRRETPKETQYF.